The following is a T cell receptor (beta chain) sequence with its context. Its antigen remains unidentified. The isolated RNA, all of it, was reverse transcribed, so expressed TCRB transcripts were what got sequenced. The repertoire was sequenced with immunoSEQ multiplex PCR; TCRdb's copy has only in-frame clones and lacks some. The table has around 40,000 clones, about 51% seen once. These data come from a study of beta chain features in type 1 diabetes. Overall study results and limits: Diminished insertions and augmented deletions at VDJ junctions characterized type 1 diabetes patients. In all four CD4+ subsets, TCRB CDR3 length was significantly, moderately reduced in type 1 diabetes. Short templates might get an advantage during PCR, and this would be equal in patients and controls.

The TCR comes from a woman aged 18-35 years in good health. Material: Tregs from blood.

The CDR3 DNA is TGTGCCAGCAGCCCTCGGGGGAGCGGGGTTAACACCGGGGAGCTGTTTTTT. Translation: CASSPRGSGVNTGELFF. The chain has TRBV7-3 and TRBJ2-2, with TRBD2 matching 7 bases. Germline V lookup: CDR1 SGHTA, CDR2 FQGTGA. V lost 5 bases and J lost 2; bases outside the gene matches: 11. This CDR3 spans 17 amino acids.